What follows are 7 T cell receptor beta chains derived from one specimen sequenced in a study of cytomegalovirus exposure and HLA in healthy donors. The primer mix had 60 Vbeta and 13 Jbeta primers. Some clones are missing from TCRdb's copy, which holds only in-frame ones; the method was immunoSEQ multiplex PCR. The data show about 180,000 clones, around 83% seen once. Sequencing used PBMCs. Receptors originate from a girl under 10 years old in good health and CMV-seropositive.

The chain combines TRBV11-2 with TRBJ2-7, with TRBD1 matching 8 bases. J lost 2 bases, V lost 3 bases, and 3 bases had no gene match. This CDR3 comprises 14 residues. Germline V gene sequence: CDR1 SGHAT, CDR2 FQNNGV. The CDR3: CASSFEQGAYEQYF. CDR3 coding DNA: TGTGCCAGCAGCTTCGAACAGGGGGCCTACGAGCAGTACTTC.

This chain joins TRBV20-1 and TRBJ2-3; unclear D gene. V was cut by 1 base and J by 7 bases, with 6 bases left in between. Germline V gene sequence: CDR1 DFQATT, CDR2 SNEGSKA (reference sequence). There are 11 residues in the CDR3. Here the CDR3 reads CSARGVHTQYF. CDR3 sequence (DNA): TGCAGTGCTAGAGGAGTGCATACGCAGTATTTT.

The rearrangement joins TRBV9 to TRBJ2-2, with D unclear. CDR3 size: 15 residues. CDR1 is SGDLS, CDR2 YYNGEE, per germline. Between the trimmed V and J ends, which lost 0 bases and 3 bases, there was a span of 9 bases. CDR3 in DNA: TGTGCCAGCAGCGTAGGCCAGGCCTACACCGGGGAGCTGTTTTTT. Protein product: CASSVGQAYTGELFF.

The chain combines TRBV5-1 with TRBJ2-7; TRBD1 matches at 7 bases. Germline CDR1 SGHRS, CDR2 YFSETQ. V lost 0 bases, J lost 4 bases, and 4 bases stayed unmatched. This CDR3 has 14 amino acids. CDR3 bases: TGCGCCAGCAGCTTGGGAGGGACAGAATACGAGCAGTACTTC. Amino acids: CASSLGGTEYEQYF.

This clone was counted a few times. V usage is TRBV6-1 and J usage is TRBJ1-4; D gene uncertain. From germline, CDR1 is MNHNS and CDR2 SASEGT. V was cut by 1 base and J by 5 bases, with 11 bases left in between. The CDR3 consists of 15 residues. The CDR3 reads CASSEGGRRNEKLFF. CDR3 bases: TGTGCCAGCAGTGAAGGAGGAAGGAGAAATGAAAAACTGTTTTTT.

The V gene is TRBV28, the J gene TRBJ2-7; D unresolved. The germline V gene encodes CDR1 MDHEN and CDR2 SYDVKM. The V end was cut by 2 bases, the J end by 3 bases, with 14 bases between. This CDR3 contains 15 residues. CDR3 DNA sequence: TGTGCCAGCAGTTTAAGAACTCCCCACCTCTACGAGCAGTACTTC. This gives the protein CASSLRTPHLYEQYF.

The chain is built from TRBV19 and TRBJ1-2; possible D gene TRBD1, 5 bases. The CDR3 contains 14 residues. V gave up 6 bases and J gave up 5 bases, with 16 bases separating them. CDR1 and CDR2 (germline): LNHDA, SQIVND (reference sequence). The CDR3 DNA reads TGTGCCAGTAGATCCCCAGGCAGGGAATATGGCTACACCTTC. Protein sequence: CASRSPGREYGYTF.